The present TCR beta chain was sequenced within a study of cytomegalovirus exposure and HLA in healthy donors. General study results and limits: Clusters of TCRs from the first cohort tended to co-occur in the 110 or so validation repertoires (as a later analysis found). Cytomegalovirus-associated status was assigned to about 180 TCR beta chains. There were some public TCRs occurring in many donors, but most TCR sequences were rare.

Sequencing was performed with immunoSEQ multiplex PCR; in TCRdb, only in-frame clones are kept and a portion is missing. The sample contains about 170,000 clones, around nine tenths of which appear only once. Concerning this clone: Its antigen is undetermined.

Trimming took off 1 base at V and 4 bases at J, with 10 bases between the two ends. The CDR3 extends over 14 amino acids. Germline V gene data show CDR1 as SGHTA and CDR2 as FQGNSA. The donors were part of the roughly 120-subject validation cohort, which stood apart from the roughly 700-subject first cohort. The chain employs TRBV7-2 and TRBJ1-1; TRBD1 might be the D (5 bases). The receptor was isolated from a woman aged 30 to 39 in good health and CMV-seronegative. Sequenced: PBMCs. CDR3: CASSLGGLSTEAFF. CDR3 nucleotides: TGTGCCAGCAGCTTAGGGGGCCTTTCCACTGAAGCTTTCTTT.